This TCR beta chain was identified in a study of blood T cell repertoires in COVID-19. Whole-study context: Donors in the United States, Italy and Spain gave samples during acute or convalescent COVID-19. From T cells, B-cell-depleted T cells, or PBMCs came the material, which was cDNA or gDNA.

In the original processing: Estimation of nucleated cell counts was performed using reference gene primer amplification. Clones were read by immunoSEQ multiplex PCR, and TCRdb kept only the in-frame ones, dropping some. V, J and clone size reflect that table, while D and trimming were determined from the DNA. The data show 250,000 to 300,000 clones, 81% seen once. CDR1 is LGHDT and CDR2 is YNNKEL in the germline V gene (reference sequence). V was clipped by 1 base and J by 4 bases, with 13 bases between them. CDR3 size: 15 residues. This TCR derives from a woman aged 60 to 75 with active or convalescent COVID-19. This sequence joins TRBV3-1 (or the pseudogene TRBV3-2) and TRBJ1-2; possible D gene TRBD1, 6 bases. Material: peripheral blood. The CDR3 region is CASSQVTTGTYGYTF. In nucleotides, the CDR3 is TGTGCCAGCAGCCAAGTAACAACAGGGACCTATGGCTACACCTTC.